Detailed here is one T cell receptor (beta chain). What it binds is not known. This record belongs to a study of T cell repertoires in cytomegalovirus infection. Study background: Newly reported HLA-C-restricted and thoroughly characterized HLA-B-restricted CMV epitopes were employed. Public signatures in TCR beta pointed to CMV infection and matching HLA type.

Study-level findings and limits: Cumulated frequencies of public TCR beta families served to identify carriers of CMV plus the relevant HLA. The ex vivo response was dominated by HLA-C-restricted CMV-specific TCR beta clonotypes.

Trimming took off 3 bases at V and 2 bases at J, with 9 bases between the two ends. Germline assignment: CDR1 LNHDA and CDR2 SQIVND (reference sequence). The CDR3 extends over 14 amino acids. TCRdb analysed the reads with MiXCR anew, one entry per CDR3 protein. The data show 450,000 to 550,000 distinct CDR3 sequences, about two fifths seen once. The sequence derives from a human donor in good health (CMV status not recorded). Some clones in this sample may be carry-over from other donors' samples. Sequencing used cultured PBMCs, obtained from culture after CMV antigen stimulation. J is TRBJ2-3 and V is TRBV19, with unresolved D. The CDR3 here is CASSISELTDTQYF. For the CDR3, the DNA is TGTGCCAGTAGTATTTCAGAGCTCACAGATACGCAGTATTTT.